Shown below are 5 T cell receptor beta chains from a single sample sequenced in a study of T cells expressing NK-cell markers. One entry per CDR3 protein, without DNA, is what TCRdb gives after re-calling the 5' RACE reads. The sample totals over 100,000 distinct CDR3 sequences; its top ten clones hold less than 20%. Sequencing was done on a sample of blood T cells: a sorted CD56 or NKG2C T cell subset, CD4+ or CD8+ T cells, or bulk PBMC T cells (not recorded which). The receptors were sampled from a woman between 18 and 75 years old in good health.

The CDR3 loop reads CSVLAGGGTDTQYF. The chain links TRBV29-1 to TRBJ2-3; with no DNA, the TCRdb D assignment of TRBD2 cannot be verified. There are 14 residues in the CDR3. Per germline, CDR1 SQVTM and CDR2 ANQGSEA.

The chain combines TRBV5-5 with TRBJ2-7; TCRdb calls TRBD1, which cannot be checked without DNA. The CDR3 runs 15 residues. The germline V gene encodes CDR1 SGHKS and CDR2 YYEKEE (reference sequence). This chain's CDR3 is CASSRLGGFSYEQYF.

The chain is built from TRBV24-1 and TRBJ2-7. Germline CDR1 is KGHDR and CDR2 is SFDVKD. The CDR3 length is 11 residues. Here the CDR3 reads CATSDSYEQYF.

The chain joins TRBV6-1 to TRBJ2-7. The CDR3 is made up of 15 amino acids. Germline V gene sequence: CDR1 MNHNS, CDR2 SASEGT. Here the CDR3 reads CASSEALFVGYEQYF.

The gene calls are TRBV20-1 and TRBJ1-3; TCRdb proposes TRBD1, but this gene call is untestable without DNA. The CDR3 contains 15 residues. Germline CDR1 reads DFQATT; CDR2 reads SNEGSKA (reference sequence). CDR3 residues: CSARGRDLTGNTIYF.